This T cell receptor (beta chain) emerged from a study of blood T cell repertoires in COVID-19. Repertoires were generated with immunoSEQ multiplex PCR, while TCRdb's copy carries only in-frame clones and drops some. The repertoire holds roughly 230,000 clones, with approximately 83% as singletons. Germline trimming cut 0 bases from V and 6 bases from J; bases unmatched to any gene: 5. The germline V gene encodes CDR1 SGHRS and CDR2 YFSETQ. This CDR3 region has 15 residues. The chain is built from TRBV5-1 and TRBJ2-2; TRBD2 aligns across 7 bases. This receptor was obtained from a human donor in a cohort sampled during active COVID-19. What was sequenced was peripheral blood. CDR3 nucleotide sequence: TGCGCCAGCAGCTTGGTATTGGCGGGAGCCGGGGAGCTGTTTTTT. Translated, it gives CASSLVLAGAGELFF.